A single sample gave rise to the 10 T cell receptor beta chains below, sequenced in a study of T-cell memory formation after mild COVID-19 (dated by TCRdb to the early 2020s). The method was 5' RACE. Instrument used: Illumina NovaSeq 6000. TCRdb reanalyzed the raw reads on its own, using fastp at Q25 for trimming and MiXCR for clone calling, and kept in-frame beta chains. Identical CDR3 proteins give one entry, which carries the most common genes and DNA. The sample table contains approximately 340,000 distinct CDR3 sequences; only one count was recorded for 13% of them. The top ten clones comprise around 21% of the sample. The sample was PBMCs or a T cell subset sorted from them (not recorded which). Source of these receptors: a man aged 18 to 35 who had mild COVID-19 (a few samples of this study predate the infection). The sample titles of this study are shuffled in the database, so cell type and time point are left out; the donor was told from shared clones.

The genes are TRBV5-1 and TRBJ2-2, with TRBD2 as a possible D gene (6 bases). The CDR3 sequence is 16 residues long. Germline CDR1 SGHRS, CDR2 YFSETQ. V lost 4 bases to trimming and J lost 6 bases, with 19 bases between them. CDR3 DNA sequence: TGCGCCAGCAGCCCCACGGGCCAGGGAGGTTCCGGGGAGCTGTTTTTT. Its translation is CASSPTGQGGSGELFF. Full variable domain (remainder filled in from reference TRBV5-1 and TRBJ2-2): KAGVTQTPRYLIKTRGQQVTLSCSPISGHRSVSWYQQTPGQGLQFLFEYFSETQRNKGNFPGRFSGRQFSNSRSEMNVSTLELGDSALYLCASSPTGQGGSGELFFGEGSRLTVL.

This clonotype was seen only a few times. The CDR3 spells CSVGGGESQPQHF. The CDR3 DNA sequence: TGCAGCGTTGGAGGTGGAGAATCTCAGCCCCAGCATTTT. J is TRBJ1-5 and V is TRBV29-1; the D is unclear. The CDR3 extends over 13 amino acids. Germline CDR1 is SQVTM and CDR2 is ANQGSEA. Deletions cut 4 bases from V and 6 bases from J, with 13 bases between.

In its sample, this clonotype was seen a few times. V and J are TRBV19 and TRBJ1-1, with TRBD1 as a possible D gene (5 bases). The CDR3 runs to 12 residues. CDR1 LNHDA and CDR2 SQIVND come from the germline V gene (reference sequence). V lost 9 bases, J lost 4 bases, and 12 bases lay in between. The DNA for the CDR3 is TGTGCCAGCCAGGACACGACCACTGAAGCTTTCTTT. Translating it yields CASQDTTTEAFF.

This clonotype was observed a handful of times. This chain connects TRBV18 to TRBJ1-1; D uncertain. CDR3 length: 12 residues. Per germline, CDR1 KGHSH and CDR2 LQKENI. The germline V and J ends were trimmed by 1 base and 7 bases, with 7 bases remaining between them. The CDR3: CASSPRLDEAFF. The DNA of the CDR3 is TGTGCCAGCTCACCACGTCTGGATGAAGCTTTCTTT.

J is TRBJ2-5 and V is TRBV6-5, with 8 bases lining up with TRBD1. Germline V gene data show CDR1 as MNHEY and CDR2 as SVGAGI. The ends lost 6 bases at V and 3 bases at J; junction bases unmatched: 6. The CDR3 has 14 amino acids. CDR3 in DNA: TGTGCCAGCAGACGACAGGGGTGGGAAGAGACCCAGTACTTC. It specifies CASRRQGWEETQYF.

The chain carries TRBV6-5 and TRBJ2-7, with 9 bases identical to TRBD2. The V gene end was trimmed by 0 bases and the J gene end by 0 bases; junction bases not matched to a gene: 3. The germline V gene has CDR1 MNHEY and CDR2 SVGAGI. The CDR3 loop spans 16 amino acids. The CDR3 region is CASSYSELAGSYEQYF. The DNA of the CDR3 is TGTGCCAGCAGTTACTCGGAACTAGCGGGCTCCTACGAGCAGTACTTC.

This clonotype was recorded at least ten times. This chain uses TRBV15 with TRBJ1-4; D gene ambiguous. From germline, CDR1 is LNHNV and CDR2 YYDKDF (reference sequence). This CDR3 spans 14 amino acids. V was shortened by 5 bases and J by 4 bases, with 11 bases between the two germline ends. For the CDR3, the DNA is TGTGCCACCAGCCTCCTAACACTTAATGAAAAACTGTTTTTT. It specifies CATSLLTLNEKLFF.

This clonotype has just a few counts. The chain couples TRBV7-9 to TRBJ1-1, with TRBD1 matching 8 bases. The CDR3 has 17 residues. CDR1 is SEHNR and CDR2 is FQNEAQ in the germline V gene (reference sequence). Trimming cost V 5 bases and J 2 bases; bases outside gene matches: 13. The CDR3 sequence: CASSPRRTGTGNTEAFF. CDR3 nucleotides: TGTGCCAGCAGCCCTAGAAGAACCGGGACAGGTAACACTGAAGCTTTCTTT. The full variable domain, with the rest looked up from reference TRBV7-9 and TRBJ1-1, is DTGVSQNPRHKITKRGQNVTFRCDPISEHNRLYWYRQTLGQGPEFLTYFQNEAQLEKSRLLSDRFSAERPKGSFSTLEIQRTEQGDSAMYLCASSPRRTGTGNTEAFFGQGTRLTVV.

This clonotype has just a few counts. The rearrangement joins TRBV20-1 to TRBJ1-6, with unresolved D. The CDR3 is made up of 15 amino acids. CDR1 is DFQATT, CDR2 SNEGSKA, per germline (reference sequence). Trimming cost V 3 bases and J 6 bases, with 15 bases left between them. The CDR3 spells CSARKSSGLNSPLHF. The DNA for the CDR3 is TGCAGTGCTAGGAAGTCCTCGGGTCTTAATTCACCCCTCCACTTT.

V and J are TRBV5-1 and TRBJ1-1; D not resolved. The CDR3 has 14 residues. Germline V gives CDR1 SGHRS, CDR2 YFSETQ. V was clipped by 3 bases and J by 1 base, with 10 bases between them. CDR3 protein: CASSYQSGNTEAFF. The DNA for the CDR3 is TGCGCCAGCAGCTATCAGTCGGGGAACACTGAAGCTTTCTTT. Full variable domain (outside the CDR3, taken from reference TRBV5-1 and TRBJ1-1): KAGVTQTPRYLIKTRGQQVTLSCSPISGHRSVSWYQQTPGQGLQFLFEYFSETQRNKGNFPGRFSGRQFSNSRSEMNVSTLELGDSALYLCASSYQSGNTEAFFGQGTRLTVV.